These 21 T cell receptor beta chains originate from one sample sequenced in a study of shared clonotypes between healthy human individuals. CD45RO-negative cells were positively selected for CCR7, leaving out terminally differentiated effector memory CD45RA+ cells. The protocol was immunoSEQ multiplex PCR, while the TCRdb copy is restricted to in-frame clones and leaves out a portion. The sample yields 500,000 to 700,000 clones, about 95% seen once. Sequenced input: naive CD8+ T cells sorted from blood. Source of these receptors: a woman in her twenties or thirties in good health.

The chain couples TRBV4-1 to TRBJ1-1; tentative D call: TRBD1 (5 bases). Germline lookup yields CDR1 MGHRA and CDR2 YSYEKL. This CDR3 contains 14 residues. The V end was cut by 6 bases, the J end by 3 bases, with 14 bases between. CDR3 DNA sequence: TGCGCCAGCAGTTTTAGACCCAGGGACACTGAAGCTTTCTTT. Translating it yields CASSFRPRDTEAFF.

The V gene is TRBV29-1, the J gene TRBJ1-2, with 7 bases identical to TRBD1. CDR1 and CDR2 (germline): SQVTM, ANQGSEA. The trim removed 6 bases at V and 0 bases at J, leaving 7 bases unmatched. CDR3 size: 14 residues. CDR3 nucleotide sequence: TGCAGCGTGGATGGGACAGAAGCTAACTATGGCTACACCTTC. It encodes CSVDGTEANYGYTF.

In DNA form, the CDR3 reads TGTGCCAGCAGCTTGGGCGGGAGCAGCGAGCAGTACTTC. This sequence encodes CASSLGGSSEQYF. The genes are TRBV7-3 and TRBJ2-5; 7 nucleotides line up with TRBD2. The J call may not be correct, given that the DNA end is closer to TRBJ2-7. Per germline, CDR1 SGHTA and CDR2 FQGTGA. This CDR3 contains 13 residues.

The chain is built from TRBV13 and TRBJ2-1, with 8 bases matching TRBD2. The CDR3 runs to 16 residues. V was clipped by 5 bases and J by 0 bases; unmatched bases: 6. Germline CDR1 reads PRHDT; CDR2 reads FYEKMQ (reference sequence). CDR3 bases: TGTGCCAGCAGCCACGACAGCGGGAGCTCCTACAATGAGCAGTTCTTC. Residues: CASSHDSGSSYNEQFF.

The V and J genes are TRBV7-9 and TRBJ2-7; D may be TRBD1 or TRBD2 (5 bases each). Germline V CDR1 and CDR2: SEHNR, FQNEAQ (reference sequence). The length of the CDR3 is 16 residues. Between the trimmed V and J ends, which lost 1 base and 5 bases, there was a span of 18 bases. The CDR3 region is CASSLVLWGSNHEQYF. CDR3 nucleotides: TGTGCCAGCAGCTTAGTCCTATGGGGGTCAAACCACGAGCAGTACTTC.

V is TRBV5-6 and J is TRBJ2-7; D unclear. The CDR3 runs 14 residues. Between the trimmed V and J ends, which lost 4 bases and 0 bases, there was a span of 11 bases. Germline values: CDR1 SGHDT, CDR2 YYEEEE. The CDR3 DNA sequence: TGTGCCAGCAGCCTCGACTGGCCCTCCTACGAGCAGTACTTC. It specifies CASSLDWPSYEQYF.

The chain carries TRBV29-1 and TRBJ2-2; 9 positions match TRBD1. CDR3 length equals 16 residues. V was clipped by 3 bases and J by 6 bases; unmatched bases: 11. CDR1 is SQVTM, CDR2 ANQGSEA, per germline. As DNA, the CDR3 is TGCAGCGTTGAGGAACAGGGGGCTACATTCTCCGGGGAGCTGTTTTTT. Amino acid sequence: CSVEEQGATFSGELFF.

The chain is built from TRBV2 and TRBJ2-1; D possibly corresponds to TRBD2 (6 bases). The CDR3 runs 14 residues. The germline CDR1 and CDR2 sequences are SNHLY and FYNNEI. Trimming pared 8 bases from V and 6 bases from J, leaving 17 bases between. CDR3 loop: CASGGLTTANEQFF. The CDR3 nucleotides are TGTGCCAGCGGCGGACTAACGACGGCCAATGAGCAGTTCTTC.

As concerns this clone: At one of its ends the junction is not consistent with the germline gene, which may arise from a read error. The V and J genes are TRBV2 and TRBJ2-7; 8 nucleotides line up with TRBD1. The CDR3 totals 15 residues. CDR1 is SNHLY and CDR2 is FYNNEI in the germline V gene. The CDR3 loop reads CASNEPGTGSYEQYF. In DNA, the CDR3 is TGTGCCAGCAATGAACCCGGGACAGGCTCCTACGAGCAGTACTTC.

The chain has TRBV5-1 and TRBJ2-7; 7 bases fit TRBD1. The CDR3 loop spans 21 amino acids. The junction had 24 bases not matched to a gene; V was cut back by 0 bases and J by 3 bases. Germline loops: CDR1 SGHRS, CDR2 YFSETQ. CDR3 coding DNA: TGCGCCAGCAGCTTGGCCATCCCTCGACAGGGAAGTCTTACAACGAGCTACGAGCAGTACTTC. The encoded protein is CASSLAIPRQGSLTTSYEQYF.

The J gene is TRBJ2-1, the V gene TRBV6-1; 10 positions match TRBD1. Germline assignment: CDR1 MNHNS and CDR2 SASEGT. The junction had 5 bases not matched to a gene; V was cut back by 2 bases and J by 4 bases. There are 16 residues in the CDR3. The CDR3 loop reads CASSEIGTGAYNEQFF. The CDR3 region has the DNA TGTGCCAGCAGTGAAATAGGGACAGGGGCATACAATGAGCAGTTCTTC.

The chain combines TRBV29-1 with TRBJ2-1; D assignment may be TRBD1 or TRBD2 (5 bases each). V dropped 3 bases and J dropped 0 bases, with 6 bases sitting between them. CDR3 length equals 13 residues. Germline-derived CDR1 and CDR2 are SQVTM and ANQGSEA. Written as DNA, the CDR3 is TGCAGCGTTGAGGGACCCTCCTACAATGAGCAGTTCTTC. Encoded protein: CSVEGPSYNEQFF.

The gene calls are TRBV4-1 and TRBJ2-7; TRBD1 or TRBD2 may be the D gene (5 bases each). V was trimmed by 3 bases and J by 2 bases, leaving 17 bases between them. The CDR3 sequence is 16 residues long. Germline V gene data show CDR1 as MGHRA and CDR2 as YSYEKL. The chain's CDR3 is CASSHGPTGPPYEQYF. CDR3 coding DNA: TGCGCCAGCAGCCACGGCCCAACGGGGCCCCCCTACGAGCAGTACTTC.

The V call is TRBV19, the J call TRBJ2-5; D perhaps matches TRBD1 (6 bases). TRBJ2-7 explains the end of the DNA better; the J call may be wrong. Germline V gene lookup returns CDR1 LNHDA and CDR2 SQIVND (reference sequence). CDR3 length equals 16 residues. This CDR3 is CASTESRGRGTYEQYF. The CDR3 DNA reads TGTGCCAGTACCGAATCCAGGGGTCGGGGAACCTACGAGCAGTACTTC.

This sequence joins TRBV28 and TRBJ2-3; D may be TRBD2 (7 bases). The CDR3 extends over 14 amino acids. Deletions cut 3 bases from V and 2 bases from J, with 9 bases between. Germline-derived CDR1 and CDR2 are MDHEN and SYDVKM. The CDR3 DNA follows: TGTGCCAGCAGTTTTGGGGGGGCCACAGATACGCAGTATTTT. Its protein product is CASSFGGATDTQYF.

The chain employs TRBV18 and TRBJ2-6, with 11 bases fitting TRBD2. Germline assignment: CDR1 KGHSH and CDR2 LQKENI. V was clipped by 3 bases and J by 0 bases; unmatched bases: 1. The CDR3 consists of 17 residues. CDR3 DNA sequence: TGTGCCAGCTCACCGACTAGCGGGAACTCTGGGGCCAACGTCCTGACTTTC. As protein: CASSPTSGNSGANVLTF.

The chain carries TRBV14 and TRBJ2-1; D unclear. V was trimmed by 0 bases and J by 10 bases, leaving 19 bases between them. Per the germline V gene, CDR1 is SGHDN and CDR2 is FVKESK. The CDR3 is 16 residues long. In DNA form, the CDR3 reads TGTGCCAGCAGCCAAGACTGGGCCCGCAGGCATGAGGAGCAGTTCTTC. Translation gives CASSQDWARRHEEQFF.

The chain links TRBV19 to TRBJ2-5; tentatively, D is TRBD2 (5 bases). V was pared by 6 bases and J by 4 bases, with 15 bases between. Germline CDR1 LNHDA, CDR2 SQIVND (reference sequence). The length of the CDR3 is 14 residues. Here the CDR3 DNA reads TGTGCCAGTAGGGCGGGCATTAAACGAGAGACCCAGTACTTC. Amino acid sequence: CASRAGIKRETQYF.

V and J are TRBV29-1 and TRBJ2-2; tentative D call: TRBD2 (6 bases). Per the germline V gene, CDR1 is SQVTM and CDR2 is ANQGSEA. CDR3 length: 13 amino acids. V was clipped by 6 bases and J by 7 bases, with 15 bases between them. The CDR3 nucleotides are TGCAGCGTCCAGGGAGGAGAGGGCGGGGAGCTGTTTTTT. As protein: CSVQGGEGGELFF.

The CDR3, as DNA: TGTGCCAGCAGTGAGGACCCGGGACAGTGGGGAGAGACCCAGTACTTC. It specifies CASSEDPGQWGETQYF. The V and J genes are TRBV2 and TRBJ2-5, with 7 nucleotides matching TRBD1. V lost 3 bases to trimming and J lost 4 bases; unmatched junction nucleotides: 11. CDR3 length: 16 amino acids. Looked up from germline, CDR1 is SNHLY and CDR2 is FYNNEI.

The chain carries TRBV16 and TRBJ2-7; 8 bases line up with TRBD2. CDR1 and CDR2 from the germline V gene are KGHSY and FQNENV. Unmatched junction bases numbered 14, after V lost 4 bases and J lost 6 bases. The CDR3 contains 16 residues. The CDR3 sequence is CASSLNPGTSWGEQYF. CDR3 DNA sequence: TGTGCCAGCAGCCTCAACCCCGGGACTAGTTGGGGCGAGCAGTACTTC.